The 2 T cell receptor beta chains listed next were all sequenced from one sample in a study of shared T cell receptors in the human thymus. Method: immunoSEQ multiplex PCR; TCRdb's copy keeps in-frame clones and lacks some. The table records over 450,000 clones, 78% of them present only once. The data were also submitted as part of a second study, on human thymus T cells.

Sequencing was carried out using thymocytes. The receptors derive from a boy under two years old with a congenital heart defect.

The rearrangement uses TRBV19 and TRBJ2-7, with no clear D. Germline V gene data show CDR1 as LNHDA and CDR2 as SQIVND (reference sequence). This CDR3 spans 14 amino acids. V lost 3 bases and J 3 bases, leaving 12 bases between the germline ends. The DNA for the CDR3 is TGTGCCAGTAGTATGGTCCTTGACATCTACGAGCAGTACTTC. Translated: CASSMVLDIYEQYF.

The chain employs TRBV11-2 and TRBJ1-2; D possibly corresponds to TRBD1 (6 bases). This CDR3 spans 14 amino acids. The V gene lost 6 bases and the J gene lost 4 bases, with 15 bases spanning the gap. The V gene's germline CDR1 is SGHAT and CDR2 FQNNGV. This chain's CDR3 is CASSRRQDGYGYTF. The CDR3 DNA sequence: TGTGCCAGCAGTCGACGACAGGACGGCTATGGCTACACCTTC.